The present T cell receptor beta chain was sequenced within a study of T cell changes during pregnancy in multiple sclerosis. The data were produced by immunoSEQ multiplex PCR, yet TCRdb's version contains in-frame clones alone and is incomplete. Among about 100,000 clones listed, about 94% were seen once. Looked up from germline, CDR1 is WSHSY and CDR2 is SAAADI. The CDR3 has 13 residues. The junction had 4 bases not matched to a gene; V was cut back by 6 bases and J by 7 bases. Here the sequenced sample was peripheral blood, taken before pregnancy. The TCR originated in a female donor with multiple sclerosis, enrolled in a pregnancy study. The rearrangement uses TRBV10-2 and TRBJ1-4; TRBD1 agrees at 8 bases. The CDR3 sequence: CASRDRVIEKLFF. Written as DNA, the CDR3 is TGCGCCAGCAGGGACAGGGTGATTGAAAAACTGTTTTTT.